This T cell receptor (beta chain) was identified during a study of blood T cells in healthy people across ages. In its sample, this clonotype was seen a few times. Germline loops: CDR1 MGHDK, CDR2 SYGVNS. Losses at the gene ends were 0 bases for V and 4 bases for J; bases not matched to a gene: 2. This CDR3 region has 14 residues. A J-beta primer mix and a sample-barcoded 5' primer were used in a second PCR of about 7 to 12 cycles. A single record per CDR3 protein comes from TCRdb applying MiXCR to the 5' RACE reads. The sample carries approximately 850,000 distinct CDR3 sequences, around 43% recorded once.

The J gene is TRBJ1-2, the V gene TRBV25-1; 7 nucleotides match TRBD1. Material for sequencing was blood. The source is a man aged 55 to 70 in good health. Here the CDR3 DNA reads TGTGCCAGCAGTGAATACCCAGGGGGCTATGGCTACACCTTC. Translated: CASSEYPGGYGYTF.